The 3 T cell receptor beta chains listed next were all sequenced from one sample in a study of T cell responses to AZD1222 COVID-19 vaccine. TCRdb's copy holds only in-frame clones and misses some; the assay was immunoSEQ multiplex PCR. The profile shows some 140,000 clones, 88% of them singletons. This material consisted of peripheral blood, taken on day 0 of AZD1222 vaccination. The receptors here all came from an adult in good health.

The V gene is TRBV4-3, the J gene TRBJ1-2, with TRBD1 matching over 7 bases. This CDR3 is built from 15 residues. Germline CDR1 and CDR2: LGHNA and YSLEER. Trimming removed 0 bases from V and 3 bases from J; junction bases left unmatched: 4. The CDR3 loop reads CASSQDGGQDYGYTF. As DNA, the CDR3 is TGCGCCAGCAGCCAAGATGGAGGACAGGACTATGGCTACACCTTC.

This clone was seen only once. This chain uses TRBV11-2 with TRBJ1-6; D is ambiguous. Germline CDR1 is SGHAT and CDR2 is FQNNGV. V was clipped by 6 bases and J by 2 bases, with 2 bases between them. CDR3 length: 12 residues. The CDR3 DNA reads TGTGCCAGCAGGACCTATAATTCACCCCTCCACTTT. As protein: CASRTYNSPLHF.

V usage is TRBV4-2 and J usage is TRBJ1-1; the D gene is possibly TRBD1 (5 bases). The CDR3 is 14 amino acids. Trimming removed 4 bases from V and 5 bases from J, with 14 bases in between. Germline CDR1 LGHNA, CDR2 YNFKEQ. For the CDR3, the DNA is TGTGCCAGCAGCCTTCAGGGTGGGCAAACTGAAGCTTTCTTT. Translated: CASSLQGGQTEAFF.